This T cell receptor (beta chain) came from a study of vaccination and CD4 T cells after COVID-19. About the study: The study drew post-COVID samples a median approximately 100 days after diagnosis (range 35 to 161).

Broader study findings: Data came from relatively few convalescent patients and lacked early post-infection timepoints.

The CDR3 totals 13 residues. Germline V gene sequence: CDR1 SGHTA, CDR2 FQGNSA. Trimming removed 3 bases from V and 6 bases from J, with 11 bases in between. Treatment indicated: roughly ten-day PBMC culture with coronavirus spike peptide pools or control peptides (ViraFEST assay). ViraFEST used peptide pools to expand antigen-specific T cells and subsequently sequenced their TCRs. Cultured CD4+ T cell DNA underwent sequencing with the Oncomine TCR Beta short-read assay. From the PCR reads, TCRdb called clonotypes with MiXCR, one entry per CDR3 protein. Of 13,000 or so distinct CDR3 sequences detected, 75% to 85% appear once; the ten largest clones hold 28%. Regarding this clonotype: The antigen is unknown.

V usage is TRBV7-2 and J usage is TRBJ1-2; the D is unclear. The sequence derives from a human donor who had recovered from COVID-19. The sample was CD4+ T cells from blood, cultured in vitro. The CDR3 DNA is TGTGCCAGCAGCTTCAGCGGACGAAATGGCTACACCTTC. Translated, it gives CASSFSGRNGYTF.